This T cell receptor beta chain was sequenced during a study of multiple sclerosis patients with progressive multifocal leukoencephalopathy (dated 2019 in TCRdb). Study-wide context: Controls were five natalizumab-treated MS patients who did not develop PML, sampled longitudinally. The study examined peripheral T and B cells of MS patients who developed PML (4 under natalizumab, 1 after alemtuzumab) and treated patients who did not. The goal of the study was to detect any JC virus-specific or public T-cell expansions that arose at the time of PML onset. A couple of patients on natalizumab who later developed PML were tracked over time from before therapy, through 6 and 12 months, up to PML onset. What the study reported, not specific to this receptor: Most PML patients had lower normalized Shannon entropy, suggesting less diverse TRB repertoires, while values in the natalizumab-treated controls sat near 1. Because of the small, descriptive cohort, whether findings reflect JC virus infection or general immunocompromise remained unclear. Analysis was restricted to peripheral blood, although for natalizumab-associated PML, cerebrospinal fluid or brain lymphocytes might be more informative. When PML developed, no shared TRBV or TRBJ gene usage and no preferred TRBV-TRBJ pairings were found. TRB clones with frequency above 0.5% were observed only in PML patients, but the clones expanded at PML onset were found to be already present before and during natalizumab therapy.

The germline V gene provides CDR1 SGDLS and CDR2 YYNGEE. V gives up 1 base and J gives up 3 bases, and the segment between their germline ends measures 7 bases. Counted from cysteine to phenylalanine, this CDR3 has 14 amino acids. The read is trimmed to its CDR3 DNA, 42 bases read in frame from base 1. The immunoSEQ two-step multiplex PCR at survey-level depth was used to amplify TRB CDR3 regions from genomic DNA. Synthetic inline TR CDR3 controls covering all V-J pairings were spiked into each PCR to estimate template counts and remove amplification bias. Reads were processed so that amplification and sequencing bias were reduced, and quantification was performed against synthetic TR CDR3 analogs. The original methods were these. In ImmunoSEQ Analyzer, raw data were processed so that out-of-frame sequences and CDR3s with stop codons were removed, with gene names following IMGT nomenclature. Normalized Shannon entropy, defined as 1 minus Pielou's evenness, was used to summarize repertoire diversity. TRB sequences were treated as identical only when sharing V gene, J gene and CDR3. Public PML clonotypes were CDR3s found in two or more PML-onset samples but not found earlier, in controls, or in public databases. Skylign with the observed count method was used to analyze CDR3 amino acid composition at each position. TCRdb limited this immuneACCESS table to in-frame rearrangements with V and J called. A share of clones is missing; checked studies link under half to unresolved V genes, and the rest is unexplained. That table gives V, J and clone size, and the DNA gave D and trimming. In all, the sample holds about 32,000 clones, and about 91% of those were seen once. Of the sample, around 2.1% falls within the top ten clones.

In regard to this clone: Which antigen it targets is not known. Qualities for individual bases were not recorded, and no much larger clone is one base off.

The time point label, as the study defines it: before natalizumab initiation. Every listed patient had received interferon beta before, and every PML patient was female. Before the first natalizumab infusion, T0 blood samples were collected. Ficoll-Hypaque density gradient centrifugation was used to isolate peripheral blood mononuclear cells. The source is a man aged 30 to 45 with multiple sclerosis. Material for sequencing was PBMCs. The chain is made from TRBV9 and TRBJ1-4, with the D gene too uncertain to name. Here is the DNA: TGTGCCAGCAGCGTAACAGTGGCTAATGAAAAACTGTTTTTT. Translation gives CASSVTVANEKLFF.